The 4 T cell receptor beta chains below come from one sample, sequenced in a study of shared clonotypes between healthy human individuals. Method: immunoSEQ multiplex PCR; TCRdb's copy keeps in-frame clones and lacks some. The data contain about 2.4 million clones, over 85% of them singletons. Source material: naive CD4+ T cells from PBMCs. Noted subset: CD45RA+ positively selected. These receptors all stem from a man aged 18 to 29 in good health. Some clones in this sample may be carry-over from other donors' samples.

This chain joins TRBV6-6 and TRBJ1-3, with D perhaps matching TRBD1 (6 bases). Trimming cost V 6 bases and J 0 bases, with 12 bases left between them. The CDR3 spans 15 residues. Per germline, CDR1 MNHNY and CDR2 SVGAGI (reference sequence). The CDR3 loop reads CASRNRVDSGNTIYF. CDR3 in DNA: TGTGCCAGCAGAAACAGGGTGGACTCTGGAAACACCATATATTTT.

This chain joins TRBV28 and TRBJ1-5; weak D call: TRBD1 (5 bases). V gave up 6 bases and J gave up 2 bases, with 14 bases separating them. CDR3 length: 15 residues. Germline CDR1 and CDR2: MDHEN and SYDVKM. The CDR3 spells CASSPPGGGNQPQHF. DNA for the CDR3: TGTGCCAGCAGCCCCCCGGGGGGGGGCAATCAGCCCCAGCATTTT. Filled out from reference TRBV28 and TRBJ1-5, the complete variable domain reads DVKVTQSSRYLVKRTGEKVFLECVQDMDHENMFWYRQDPGLGLRLIYFSYDVKMKEKGDIPEGYSVSREKKERFSLILESASTNQTSMYLCASSPPGGGNQPQHFGDGTRLSIL.

The chain recombines TRBV5-4 with TRBJ2-2; D is unresolved. V was shortened by 2 bases and J by 1 base, with 6 bases between the two germline ends. Per germline, CDR1 SGHNT and CDR2 YYREEE (reference sequence). This CDR3 is 14 amino acids long. CDR3 nucleotide sequence: TGTGCCAGCAGCTTAGAACAGAACACCGGGGAGCTGTTTTTT. This codes for CASSLEQNTGELFF.

V is TRBV18 and J is TRBJ2-7; D remains ambiguous. The CDR3 runs to 14 residues. V lost 2 bases and J 3 bases, leaving 11 bases between the germline ends. Germline loops: CDR1 KGHSH, CDR2 LQKENI. CDR3 protein: CASSPVAASYEQYF. As DNA, the CDR3 is TGTGCCAGCTCACCAGTGGCAGCCAGCTACGAGCAGTACTTC.